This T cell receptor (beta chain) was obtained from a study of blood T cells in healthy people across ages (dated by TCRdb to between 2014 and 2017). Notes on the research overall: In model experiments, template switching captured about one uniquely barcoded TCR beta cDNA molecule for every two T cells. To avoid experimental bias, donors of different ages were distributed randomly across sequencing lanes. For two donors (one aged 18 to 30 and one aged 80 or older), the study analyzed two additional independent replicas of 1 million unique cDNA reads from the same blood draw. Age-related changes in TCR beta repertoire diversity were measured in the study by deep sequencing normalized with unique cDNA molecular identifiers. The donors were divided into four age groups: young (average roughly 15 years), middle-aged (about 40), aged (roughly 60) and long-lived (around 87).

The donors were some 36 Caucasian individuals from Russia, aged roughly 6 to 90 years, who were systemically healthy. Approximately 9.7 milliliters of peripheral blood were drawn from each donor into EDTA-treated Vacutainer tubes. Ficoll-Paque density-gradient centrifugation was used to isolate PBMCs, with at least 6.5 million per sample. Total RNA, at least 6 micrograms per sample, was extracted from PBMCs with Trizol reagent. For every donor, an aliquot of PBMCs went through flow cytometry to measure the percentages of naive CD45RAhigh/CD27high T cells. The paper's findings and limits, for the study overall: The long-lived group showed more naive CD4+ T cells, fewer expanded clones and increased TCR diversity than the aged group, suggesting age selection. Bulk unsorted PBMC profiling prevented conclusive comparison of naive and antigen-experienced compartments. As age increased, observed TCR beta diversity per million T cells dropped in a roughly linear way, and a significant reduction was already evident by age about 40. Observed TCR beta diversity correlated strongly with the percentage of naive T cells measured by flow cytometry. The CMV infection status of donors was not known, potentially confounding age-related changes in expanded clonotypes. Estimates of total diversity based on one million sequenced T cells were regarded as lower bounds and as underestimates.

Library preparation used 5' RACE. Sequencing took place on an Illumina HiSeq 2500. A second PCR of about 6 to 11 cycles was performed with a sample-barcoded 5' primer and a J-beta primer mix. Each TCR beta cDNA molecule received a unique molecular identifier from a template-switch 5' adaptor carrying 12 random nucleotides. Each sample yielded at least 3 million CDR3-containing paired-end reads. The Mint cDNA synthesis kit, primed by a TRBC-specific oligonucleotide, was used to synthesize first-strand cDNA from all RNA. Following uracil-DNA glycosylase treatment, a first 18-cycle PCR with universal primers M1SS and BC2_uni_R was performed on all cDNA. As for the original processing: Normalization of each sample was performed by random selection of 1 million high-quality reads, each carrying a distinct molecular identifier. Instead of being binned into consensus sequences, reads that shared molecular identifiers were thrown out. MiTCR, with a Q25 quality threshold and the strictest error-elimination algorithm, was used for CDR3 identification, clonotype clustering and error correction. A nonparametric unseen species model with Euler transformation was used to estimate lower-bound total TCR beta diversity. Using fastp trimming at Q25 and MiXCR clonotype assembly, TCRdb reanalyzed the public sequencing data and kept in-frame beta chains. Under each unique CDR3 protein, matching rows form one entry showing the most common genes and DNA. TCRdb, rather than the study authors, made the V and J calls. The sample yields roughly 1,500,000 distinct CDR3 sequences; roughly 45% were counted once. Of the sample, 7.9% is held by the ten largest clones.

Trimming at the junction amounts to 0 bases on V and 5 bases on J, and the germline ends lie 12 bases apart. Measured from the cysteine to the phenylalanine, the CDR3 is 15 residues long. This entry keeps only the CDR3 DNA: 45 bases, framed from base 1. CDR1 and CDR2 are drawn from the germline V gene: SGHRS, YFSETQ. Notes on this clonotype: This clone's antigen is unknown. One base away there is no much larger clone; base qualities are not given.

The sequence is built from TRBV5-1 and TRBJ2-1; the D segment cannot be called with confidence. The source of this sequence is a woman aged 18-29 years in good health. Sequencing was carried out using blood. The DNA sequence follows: TGCGCCAGCAGCTTGGCCACGGTAGCACACAATGAGCAGTTCTTC. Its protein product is CASSLATVAHNEQFF.